Given below is one TCR beta chain in context. Its target is unknown. The data originate from a study of CD8 T cells in ankylosing spondylitis. Study outcomes and limitations: Characteristic of ankylosing spondylitis blood, it appeared, was a TCR beta motif comprising about 8 highly homologous variants. Reports say disease-linked clones showed up significantly more in matched ankylosing spondylitis synovial fluid.

Germline lookup yields CDR1 MNHEY and CDR2 SMNVEV (reference sequence). This CDR3 has 13 residues. Unmatched junction bases numbered 4, after V lost 6 bases and J lost 2 bases. In TCRdb, the 5' RACE reads were re-called with MiXCR into one record per CDR3 protein. Among hundreds of thousands of distinct CDR3 sequences listed, around 32% were seen once. This clonotype originated in a male donor with ankylosing spondylitis or in good health (not recorded which). Sequencing was carried out using blood, either unsorted or a sorted T cell fraction (not recorded which). The rearrangement uses TRBV27 and TRBJ2-7; 7 bases align to TRBD2. CDR3 sequence: CASSGGFTYEQYF. The DNA of the CDR3 is TGTGCCAGCAGCGGGGGGTTTACCTACGAGCAGTACTTC.